Below, 6 T cell receptor beta chains from the same sample are listed, as sequenced in a study of blood T cells in healthy people across ages. Primed by a sample-barcoded 5' primer and a J-beta primer mix, a second PCR proceeded for roughly 7 to 12 cycles. One entry per CDR3 protein results from TCRdb running MiXCR on the 5' RACE reads. The repertoire holds more than 650,000 distinct CDR3 sequences, with about 24% as singletons. The sequenced sample consisted of blood. These receptor sequences come from a man aged 70 or older in good health.

For the CDR3, the DNA is TGTGCCAGCAGCCAACAGGGTGGCGGGGAAAAACTGTTTTTT. It is translated as CASSQQGGGEKLFF. The chain recombines TRBV3-1 with TRBJ1-4; possible D gene TRBD1, 5 bases. Germline lookup yields CDR1 LGHDT and CDR2 YNNKEL (reference sequence). There are 14 residues in the CDR3. The V end was cut by 2 bases, the J end by 8 bases, with 12 bases between.

This clonotype was picked up many times. The chain couples TRBV5-1 to TRBJ1-1; no firm D call. Trimming took off 1 base at V and 1 base at J, with 14 bases between the two ends. The CDR3 covers 16 residues. CDR1 is SGHRS and CDR2 is YFSETQ in the germline V gene. The CDR3 here is CASSLFPLLGNTEAFF. CDR3 bases: TGCGCCAGCAGCTTGTTCCCCTTATTGGGGAACACTGAAGCTTTCTTT.

This clonotype was picked up a small number of times. The J gene is TRBJ1-1, the V gene TRBV11-2; D perhaps matches TRBD1 (5 bases). Between the trimmed V and J ends, which lost 5 bases and 0 bases, there was a span of 22 bases. From germline, CDR1 is SGHAT and CDR2 FQNNGV. The CDR3 loop spans 18 amino acids. CDR3 DNA: TGTGCCAGCAGCGGGATACTGGAGGGACGGCACATGAACACTGAAGCTTTCTTT. Protein: CASSGILEGRHMNTEAFF.

The V and J genes are TRBV24-1 and TRBJ2-1, with D uncertain. This CDR3 contains 14 residues. Germline CDR1 reads KGHDR; CDR2 reads SFDVKD. Trimming took 6 bases from V and 4 from J, leaving 12 bases between them. CDR3 region: CATSSPGVYNEQFF. CDR3 DNA sequence: TGTGCCACCAGTAGTCCTGGGGTATACAATGAGCAGTTCTTC.

This clonotype was picked up many times. The gene calls are TRBV7-9 and TRBJ1-2; tentatively, D is TRBD1 (6 bases). V lost 6 bases to trimming and J lost 2 bases, with 19 bases between them. The CDR3 totals 16 residues. Germline assignment: CDR1 SEHNR and CDR2 FQNEAQ (reference sequence). The CDR3 loop is CASSFEGHLTNYGYTF. DNA for the CDR3: TGTGCCAGCAGTTTTGAGGGACACCTGACGAACTATGGCTACACCTTC.

V and J are TRBV20-1 and TRBJ1-5; no firm D call. V gave up 3 bases and J gave up 3 bases, with 9 bases separating them. Germline V CDR1 and CDR2: DFQATT, SNEGSKA (reference sequence). This CDR3 region has 13 residues. CDR3 protein: CSASRQTNQPQHF. In DNA form, the CDR3 reads TGCAGTGCTAGCCGGCAGACCAATCAGCCCCAGCATTTT.